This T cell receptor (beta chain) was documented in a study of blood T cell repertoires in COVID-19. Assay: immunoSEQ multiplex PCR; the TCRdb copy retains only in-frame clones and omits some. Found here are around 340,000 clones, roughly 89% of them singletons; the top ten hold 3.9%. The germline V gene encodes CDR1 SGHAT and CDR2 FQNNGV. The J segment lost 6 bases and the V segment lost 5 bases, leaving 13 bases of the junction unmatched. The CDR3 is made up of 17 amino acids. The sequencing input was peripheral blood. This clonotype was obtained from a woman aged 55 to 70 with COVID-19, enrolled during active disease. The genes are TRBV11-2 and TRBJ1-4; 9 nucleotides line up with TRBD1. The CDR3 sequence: CASSPATGGIKYEKLFF. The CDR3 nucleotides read TGTGCCAGCAGCCCAGCGACAGGGGGAATCAAGTATGAAAAACTGTTTTTT.